The 17 T cell receptor beta chains listed next were all sequenced from one sample in a study of early T cells in non-severe SARS-CoV-2 infection. TCRdb re-derived calls from the 5' RACE reads in MiXCR, one entry per CDR3 protein. This table has some 80,000 distinct CDR3 sequences, less than 5.5% appearing once. The sequences come from whole blood, collected at baseline. These receptors were obtained from an adult who was a healthcare worker with PCR-confirmed SARS-CoV-2 infection or an uninfected control (not recorded which).

The sample holds a few counts of this clonotype. The J gene is TRBJ1-2, the V gene TRBV9; D is undetermined. This CDR3 comprises 12 residues. Germline CDR1 SGDLS, CDR2 YYNGEE. V was trimmed by 5 bases and J by 7 bases, leaving 12 bases between them. For the CDR3, the DNA is TGTGCCAGCAGGGAGGGCGGCTTTGGCTACACCTTC. This translates into CASREGGFGYTF.

This clonotype was found a few times. Here the CDR3 DNA reads TGCAGTGCTAGAGGGCTTGTTGGCCTCCCCTACGAGCAGTACTTC. Translated: CSARGLVGLPYEQYF. The chain is built from TRBV20-1 and TRBJ2-7; no firm D call. The CDR3 sequence is 15 residues long. Trimming cost V 1 base and J 2 bases, with 15 bases left between them. Germline V CDR1 and CDR2: DFQATT, SNEGSKA (reference sequence).

The gene calls are TRBV7-2 and TRBJ1-2; possibly TRBD1 for D (5 bases). Germline V gives CDR1 SGHTA, CDR2 FQGNSA. The CDR3 has 14 residues. V was trimmed by 5 bases and J by 4 bases, leaving 14 bases between them. CDR3 nucleotide sequence: TGTGCCAGCAGCACTAGTCCAGGGAGCTATGGCTACACCTTC. It encodes CASSTSPGSYGYTF.

This clonotype was seen at least ten times. This chain joins TRBV5-6 and TRBJ1-2; D not certain. V lost 4 bases and J 5 bases, leaving 9 bases between the germline ends. Germline CDR1 reads SGHDT; CDR2 reads YYEEEE. The CDR3 contains 12 residues. The CDR3 nucleotides read TGTGCCAGCAGCCCAGCTGAGTATGGCTACACCTTC. This sequence encodes CASSPAEYGYTF.

The rearrangement links TRBV20-1 to TRBJ2-7; D gene unclear. CDR1 DFQATT and CDR2 SNEGSKA come from the germline V gene (reference sequence). This CDR3 region has 13 residues. The ends were cut back, 3 bases at V and 6 bases at J, with 15 bases in the middle. The DNA of the CDR3 is TGCAGTGCTAGCCAACCCACCCGCGTCGAGCAGTACTTC. This gives the protein CSASQPTRVEQYF.

This clonotype came up many times. This rearrangement joins TRBV5-6 to TRBJ1-4; perhaps TRBD1 as D (6 bases). Germline CDR1 and CDR2: SGHDT and YYEEEE. This CDR3 is built from 16 residues. Trimming cost V 1 base and J 0 bases, with 10 bases left between them. The CDR3 DNA reads TGTGCCAGCAGCTTGTTCCGGACAGCAACTAATGAAAAACTGTTTTTT. This encodes CASSLFRTATNEKLFF.

V is TRBV7-6 and J is TRBJ1-2, with TRBD1 identical over 9 bases. The ends lost 5 bases at V and 3 bases at J; junction bases unmatched: 4. CDR3 size: 14 residues. From germline, CDR1 is SGHVS and CDR2 FNYEAQ. For the CDR3, the DNA is TGTGCCAGCAGCGCTGGGACAGGGCACTATGGCTACACCTTC. Translated: CASSAGTGHYGYTF. The complete variable domain, with remaining parts taken from reference TRBV7-6 and TRBJ1-2, reads GAGVSQSPRYKVTKRGQDVALRCDPISGHVSLYWYRQALGQGPEFLTYFNYEAQQDKSGLPNDRFSAERPEGSISTLTIQRTEQRDSAMYRCASSAGTGHYGYTFGSGTRLTVV.

This clonotype was seen more than once but under ten times. The chain recombines TRBV27 with TRBJ1-4; TRBD1 matches 9 bases. The CDR3 covers 15 residues. Germline V lookup: CDR1 MNHEY, CDR2 SMNVEV (reference sequence). V lost 7 bases and J lost 8; bases outside the gene matches: 11. The CDR3 DNA is TGTGCCAGCAAGTTATCCGGGACAGGGAACGAAAAACTGTTTTTT. Translation: CASKLSGTGNEKLFF.

This clonotype was counted between two and nine times. The chain uses TRBV28 and TRBJ1-1, with 8 bases that match TRBD1. CDR1 is MDHEN, CDR2 SYDVKM, per germline. With V trimmed by 3 bases and J by 4 bases, 7 bases remained unmatched. The CDR3 contains 15 residues. The CDR3 here is CASSLPGQGFTEAFF. The DNA for the CDR3 is TGTGCCAGCAGTTTGCCCGGACAGGGCTTCACTGAAGCTTTCTTT. Supplemented by reference TRBV28 and TRBJ1-1, the full variable domain reads DVKVTQSSRYLVKRTGEKVFLECVQDMDHENMFWYRQDPGLGLRLIYFSYDVKMKEKGDIPEGYSVSREKKERFSLILESASTNQTSMYLCASSLPGQGFTEAFFGQGTRLTVV.

This chain connects TRBV9 to TRBJ2-3; 13 bases are a match to TRBD2. V gave up 0 bases and J gave up 2 bases; unmatched junction bases: 9. CDR1 is SGDLS, CDR2 YYNGEE, per germline. The CDR3 extends over 19 amino acids. The DNA of the CDR3 is TGTGCCAGCAGCGTAGTTGTGGTACTAGCGGGAGGGTACACAGATACGCAGTATTTT. It is translated as CASSVVVVLAGGYTDTQYF.

J is TRBJ2-1 and V is TRBV2; the D gene is possibly TRBD2 (5 bases). V was trimmed by 5 bases and J by 3 bases, leaving 17 bases between them. The CDR3 consists of 16 residues. From germline, CDR1 is SNHLY and CDR2 FYNNEI. DNA of the CDR3: TGTGCCAGCAGTCGACGGGAACCCTCGAGCTACAATGAGCAGTTCTTC. Its translation is CASSRREPSSYNEQFF. The full variable domain, with the rest looked up from reference TRBV2 and TRBJ2-1, is EPEVTQTPSHQVTQMGQEVILRCVPISNHLYFYWYRQILGQKVEFLVSFYNNEISEKSEIFDDQFSVERPDGSNFTLKIRSTKLEDSAMYFCASSRREPSSYNEQFFGPGTRLTVL.

V is TRBV9 and J is TRBJ2-5; D might be TRBD2 (6 bases). The CDR3 consists of 14 residues. Germline CDR1 SGDLS, CDR2 YYNGEE. The V end was cut by 4 bases, the J end by 3 bases, with 13 bases between. CDR3 DNA: TGTGCCAGCAGCCCGAGGACGGGGGAAGAGACCCAGTACTTC. This gives the protein CASSPRTGEETQYF.

This clonotype was observed a handful of times. The chain carries TRBV19 and TRBJ1-2; D call uncertain. The CDR3 is 16 residues long. Germline CDR1 LNHDA, CDR2 SQIVND (reference sequence). The V end lost 0 bases, the J end lost 4 bases, and 15 bases lay between the germline ends. The CDR3 loop reads CASSIEGITAGYGYTF. For the CDR3, the DNA is TGTGCCAGTAGTATAGAAGGGATCACGGCAGGCTATGGCTACACCTTC. Together with reference TRBV19 and TRBJ1-2, the CDR3 gives the full variable domain: DGGITQSPKYLFRKEGQNVTLSCEQNLNHDAMYWYRQDPGQGLRLIYYSQIVNDFQKGDIAEGYSVSREKKESFPLTVTSAQKNPTAFYLCASSIEGITAGYGYTFGSGTRLTVV.

This clonotype was recorded many times. The V gene is TRBV6-1, the J gene TRBJ2-2, with 9 bases that match TRBD2. The junction had 7 bases not matched to a gene; V was cut back by 5 bases and J by 6 bases. This CDR3 contains 15 residues. From germline, CDR1 is MNHNS and CDR2 SASEGT. CDR3 sequence: CASSRSGSRAGELFF. Written as DNA, the CDR3 is TGTGCCAGCAGTCGTAGCGGGAGTCGGGCCGGGGAGCTGTTTTTT.

Ten or more counts support this clonotype. The chain links TRBV28 to TRBJ1-2; 10 positions agree with TRBD1. The junction had 7 bases not matched to a gene; V was cut back by 6 bases and J by 6 bases. This CDR3 is 14 amino acids long. Germline CDR1 MDHEN, CDR2 SYDVKM. Written as DNA, the CDR3 is TGTGCCAGCAGGGAGACAGGGGGCGTGGATGGCTACACCTTC. The encoded protein is CASRETGGVDGYTF.

At least ten counts were recorded for this clonotype. The chain has TRBV29-1 and TRBJ1-1; D may be TRBD1 (6 bases). Looked up from germline, CDR1 is SQVTM and CDR2 is ANQGSEA. The length of the CDR3 is 12 residues. V was trimmed by 4 bases and J by 5 bases, leaving 11 bases between them. The CDR3 DNA reads TGCAGCGTTGGGGGGGCGCGGACTGAAGCTTTCTTT. Encoded protein: CSVGGARTEAFF.

The V gene is TRBV11-2, the J gene TRBJ2-7; D gene ambiguous. Trimming pared 3 bases from V and 5 bases from J, leaving 5 bases between. Germline loops: CDR1 SGHAT, CDR2 FQNNGV. The length of the CDR3 is 11 residues. CDR3 protein: CASSFLNEQYF. For the CDR3, the DNA is TGTGCCAGCAGCTTTCTGAACGAGCAGTACTTC.